This T cell receptor beta chain was captured by sequencing in a study of T cells in women clearing cervical HPV infection. Overall study context: Cases: HPV16-related CIN3 or worse on histology, 2 invasive cancers. Case blood drawn at lesion detection; control blood after infection cleared. Cases' blood sampling followed lesion detection by median around 150 days (90 to 200).

The CDR3 extends over 13 amino acids. Losses at the gene ends were 6 bases for V and 6 bases for J; bases not matched to a gene: 4. The germline V gene has CDR1 LNHDA and CDR2 SQIVND (reference sequence). Study conclusions and caveats: TRBV6-7 relative abundance averaged roughly 0.1% in cases and 0.15% to 0.2% in controls.

Comment on this clone: No antigen is known for it. The read is 3 residues too short to cover the CDR3 end, so that end is filled in from the germline J gene.

Clones were read by immunoSEQ multiplex PCR, and TCRdb kept only the in-frame ones, dropping some. This listing includes under 40,000 clones. The sequenced material came from blood buffy coat. J is TRBJ2-2 and V is TRBV19, with 7 bases fitting TRBD1. This receptor was taken from a woman between 18 and 70 years old with a cervical HPV16 infection that either progressed to CIN3+ or cleared (not recorded which). CDR3 in amino acids: CASSRQGPGELFF. Incomplete CDR3 DNA: TGTGCCAGTAGCCGACAGGGACCCGGGGAG.